This T cell receptor beta chain was captured in a study of shared clonotypes between healthy human individuals. V lost 5 bases, J lost 4 bases, and 9 bases stayed unmatched. The germline gives CDR1 SEHNR, CDR2 FQNEAQ (reference sequence). The CDR3 is made up of 17 amino acids. This table comes from immunoSEQ multiplex PCR, and its TCRdb copy is limited to in-frame clones, with some not included. This repertoire shows about 110,000 clones, around 65% found once; its top ten account for 24%. Sample: memory CD8+ T cells sorted from blood. Sample subset: CD45RO+ cells pooled with CCR7-negative TemRA cells. The V and J genes are TRBV7-9 and TRBJ2-1; 12 bases line up with TRBD2. This sequence was found in a woman in her 30s in good health. The DNA for the CDR3 is TGTGCCAGCAGCCTAATGCGGACTAGCGGGGAATACAATGAGCAGTTCTTC. It specifies CASSLMRTSGEYNEQFF. The whole variable domain, filled in from reference TRBV7-9 and TRBJ2-1, reads DTGVSQNPRHKITKRGQNVTFRCDPISEHNRLYWYRQTLGQGPEFLTYFQNEAQLEKSRLLSDRFSAERPKGSFSTLEIQRTEQGDSAMYLCASSLMRTSGEYNEQFFGPGTRLTVL.